This T cell receptor (beta chain) was recovered during a study of memory CD4+ T cells and cytomegalovirus serostatus. The overall study: Donors were healthy Belgian adults, fewer than ten CMV seropositive and 20 to 30 seronegative.

The sort gate was single viable CD3+CD4+CD8-CD45RO+ cells for memory CD4+ T cells. Positive selection with CD4 microbeads enriched total CD4+ T cells. There are 14 residues in the CDR3. Germline V CDR1 and CDR2: SGHTA, FQGTGA. V gave up 4 bases and J gave up 1 base, with 10 bases separating them. Measured with immunoSEQ multiplex PCR; TCRdb has only the in-frame clones, and not every one. The sample has tens of thousands of clones, roughly 80% seen once. The sequence derives from an adult in good health and CMV-seronegative. The chain combines TRBV7-3 with TRBJ1-1, with D hard to call. The sequenced material came from memory CD4+ T cells from blood. CDR3 nucleotides: TGTGCCAGCAGCTCGACGGGAGGGAACACTGAAGCTTTCTTT. Protein sequence: CASSSTGGNTEAFF.